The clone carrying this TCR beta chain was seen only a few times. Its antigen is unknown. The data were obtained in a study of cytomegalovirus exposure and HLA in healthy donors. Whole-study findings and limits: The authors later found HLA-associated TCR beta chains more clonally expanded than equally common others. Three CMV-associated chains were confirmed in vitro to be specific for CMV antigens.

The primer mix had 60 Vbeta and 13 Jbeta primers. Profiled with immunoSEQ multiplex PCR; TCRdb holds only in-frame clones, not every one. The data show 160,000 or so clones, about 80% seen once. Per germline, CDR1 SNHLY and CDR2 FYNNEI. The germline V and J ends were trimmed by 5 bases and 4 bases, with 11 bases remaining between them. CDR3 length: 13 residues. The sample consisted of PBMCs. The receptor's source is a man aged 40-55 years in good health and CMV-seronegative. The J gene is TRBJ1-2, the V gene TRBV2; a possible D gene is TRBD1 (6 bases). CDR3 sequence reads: CASSPGEGYGYTF. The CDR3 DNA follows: TGTGCCAGCAGTCCAGGGGAGGGCTATGGCTACACCTTC. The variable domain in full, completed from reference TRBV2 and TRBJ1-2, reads EPEVTQTPSHQVTQMGQEVILRCVPISNHLYFYWYRQILGQKVEFLVSFYNNEISEKSEIFDDQFSVERPDGSNFTLKIRSTKLEDSAMYFCASSPGEGYGYTFGSGTRLTVV.